Detailed here is one T cell receptor (beta chain). The sample is drawn from a study of blood T cell repertoires in COVID-19. Study context: Italy, Spain and the United States were the sources of the convalescent and acute COVID-19 samples. Sources were T cells, B-cell-depleted T cells, or PBMCs; the material itself was cDNA or gDNA.

Method: immunoSEQ multiplex PCR; TCRdb's copy keeps in-frame clones and lacks some. Among fewer than 500,000 clones listed, 80% to 90% were seen once. The V end was cut by 4 bases, the J end by 6 bases, with 19 bases between. From germline, CDR1 is LNHDA and CDR2 SQIVND (reference sequence). The CDR3 is 15 residues long. The sequencing sample was made of peripheral blood. This receptor was identified in a woman in her 30s with acute or convalescent COVID-19. This chain links TRBV19 with TRBJ2-7, with TRBD2 as a possible D gene (6 bases). CDR3 coding DNA: TGTGCCAGTAGTAACGGGGACTCCTCTTACTCCGAGCAGTACTTC. Protein: CASSNGDSSYSEQYF.